Below, 7 T cell receptor beta chains from the same sample are listed, as sequenced in a study of blood T cell repertoires in COVID-19. Using immunoSEQ multiplex PCR, the repertoire was profiled, and TCRdb retains in-frame clones only, with some absent. The sample comprises tens of thousands of clones, about three quarters of which are singletons, and approximately 30% rests with the top ten. Sample: peripheral blood. These receptors all come from a woman aged 70-85 years with acute or convalescent COVID-19.

This sequence joins TRBV11-2 and TRBJ2-1; weak D call: TRBD1 (6 bases). The V end lost 5 bases, the J end lost 0 bases, and 11 bases lay between the germline ends. The CDR3 contains 15 residues. Germline CDR1 and CDR2: SGHAT and FQNNGV. CDR3 amino acids: CASSQGSSSYNEQFF. The CDR3 DNA is TGTGCCAGCAGCCAGGGGTCAAGCTCCTACAATGAGCAGTTCTTC. The variable domain in full, completed from reference TRBV11-2 and TRBJ2-1, reads EAGVAQSPRYKIIEKRQSVAFWCNPISGHATLYWYQQILGQGPKLLIQFQNNGVVDDSQLPKDRFSAERLKGVDSTLKIQPAKLEDSAVYLCASSQGSSSYNEQFFGPGTRLTVL.

This clone has just one count. The chain links TRBV2 to TRBJ1-4; D is undetermined. Germline V gene sequence: CDR1 SNHLY, CDR2 FYNNEI. This CDR3 region has 14 residues. V gave up 2 bases and J gave up 1 base, with 5 bases separating them. For the CDR3, the DNA is TGTGCCAGCAGTGAAAAGCTAACTAATGAAAAACTGTTTTTT. Translating it yields CASSEKLTNEKLFF. Based on the CDR3 plus reference TRBV2 and TRBJ1-4, the full variable domain is EPEVTQTPSHQVTQMGQEVILRCVPISNHLYFYWYRQILGQKVEFLVSFYNNEISEKSEIFDDQFSVERPDGSNFTLKIRSTKLEDSAMYFCASSEKLTNEKLFFGSGTQLSVL.

The V and J genes are TRBV11-3 and TRBJ2-1; D may be TRBD1 (6 bases). Looked up from germline, CDR1 is SGHNT and CDR2 is YENEEA. V gave up 5 bases and J gave up 6 bases, with 14 bases separating them. This CDR3 has 14 amino acids. CDR3 nucleotides: TGTGCCAGCAGCCCTCCGACAGGCCTCAATGAGCAGTTCTTC. Residues: CASSPPTGLNEQFF.

The J gene is TRBJ1-6, the V gene TRBV7-2; 9 nucleotides agree with TRBD1. CDR1 is SGHTA, CDR2 FQGNSA, per germline. This CDR3 has 13 amino acids. Unmatched junction bases numbered 7, after V lost 5 bases and J lost 14 bases. This CDR3 is CASSLGTGRALHF. In DNA form, the CDR3 reads TGTGCCAGCAGCCTAGGGACAGGGAGGGCCCTCCACTTT.

The chain recombines TRBV6-1 with TRBJ1-1; 8 bases align to TRBD1. CDR1 is MNHNS and CDR2 is SASEGT in the germline V gene. J gave up 1 base and V 5 bases, and 6 bases lay outside the gene matches. CDR3 length: 15 amino acids. In nucleotides, the CDR3 is TGTGCCAGCAGTTCCAGGGGACAGGCGAACACTGAAGCTTTCTTT. Residues: CASSSRGQANTEAFF.

The chain is built from TRBV5-6 and TRBJ2-3; the match to TRBD2 covers 7 bases. With V trimmed by 1 base and J by 3 bases, 2 bases remained unmatched. This CDR3 has 14 residues. Germline values: CDR1 SGHDT, CDR2 YYEEEE. CDR3 amino acids: CASSLPGGTDTQYF. CDR3 coding DNA: TGTGCCAGCAGCTTGCCGGGGGGAACAGATACGCAGTATTTT.

The J gene is TRBJ2-7, the V gene TRBV2, with TRBD2 matching 13 bases. The CDR3 is 15 amino acids. CDR1 and CDR2 (germline): SNHLY, FYNNEI. V lost 5 bases to trimming and J lost 3 bases; unmatched junction nucleotides: 4. CDR3 loop: CASSPTSGGFYEQYF. The CDR3 coding sequence is TGTGCCAGCAGTCCGACTAGCGGGGGGTTCTACGAGCAGTACTTC.